This T cell receptor (beta chain) was found in a study of neurological immune-mediated disorders. The V and J ends lost 4 bases and 2 bases, in that order; junction bases with no gene match: 8. This CDR3 region has 16 residues. CDR1 and CDR2 (germline): SGHAT, FQNNGV. This clonotype was picked up one time. TCRdb processed the 5' RACE reads anew with MiXCR; each CDR3 protein has one entry. The sample records over 65,000 distinct CDR3 sequences, about 9.4% being singletons. The receptor was derived from a man aged 50 to 60 in good health. The sequencing sample was made of PBMCs. The rearrangement joins TRBV11-2 to TRBJ1-5; TRBD1 agrees at 7 bases. This CDR3 is CASSSGTVMGNQPQHF. DNA for the CDR3: TGTGCCAGCAGCTCCGGGACAGTGATGGGCAATCAGCCCCAGCATTTT.